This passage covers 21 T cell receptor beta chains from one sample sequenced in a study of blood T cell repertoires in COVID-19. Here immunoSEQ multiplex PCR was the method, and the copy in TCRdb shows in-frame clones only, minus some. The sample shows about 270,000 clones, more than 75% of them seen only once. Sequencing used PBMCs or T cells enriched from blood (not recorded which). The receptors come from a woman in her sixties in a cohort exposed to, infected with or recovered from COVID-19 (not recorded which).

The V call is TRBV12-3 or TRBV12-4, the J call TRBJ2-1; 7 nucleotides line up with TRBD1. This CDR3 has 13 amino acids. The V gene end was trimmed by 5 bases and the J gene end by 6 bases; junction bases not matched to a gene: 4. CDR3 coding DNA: TGTGCCAGCAGTAGACAGGGACCCAATGAGCAGTTCTTC. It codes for CASSRQGPNEQFF.

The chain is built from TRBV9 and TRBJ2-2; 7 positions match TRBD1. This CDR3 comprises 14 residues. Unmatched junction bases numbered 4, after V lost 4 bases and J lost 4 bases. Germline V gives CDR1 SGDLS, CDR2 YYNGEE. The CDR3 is CASSMWDSTGELFF. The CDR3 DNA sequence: TGTGCCAGCAGCATGTGGGACAGCACCGGGGAGCTGTTTTTT.

This CDR3 is CASSEISWGTGHNQPQHF. CDR3 coding DNA: TGTGCCAGCAGTGAAATCTCCTGGGGGACAGGGCACAATCAGCCCCAGCATTTT. This rearrangement joins TRBV2 to TRBJ1-5; the match to TRBD1 covers 9 bases. The CDR3 length is 18 residues. Germline loops: CDR1 SNHLY, CDR2 FYNNEI. J gave up 3 bases and V 2 bases, and 11 bases lay outside the gene matches.

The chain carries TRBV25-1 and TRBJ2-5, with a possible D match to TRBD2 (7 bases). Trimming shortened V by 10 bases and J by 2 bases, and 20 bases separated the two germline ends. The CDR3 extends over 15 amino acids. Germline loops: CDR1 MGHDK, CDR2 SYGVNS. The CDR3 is CATSRGGDVQETQYF. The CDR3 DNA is TGTGCCACCTCAAGGGGGGGCGATGTACAAGAGACCCAGTACTTC.

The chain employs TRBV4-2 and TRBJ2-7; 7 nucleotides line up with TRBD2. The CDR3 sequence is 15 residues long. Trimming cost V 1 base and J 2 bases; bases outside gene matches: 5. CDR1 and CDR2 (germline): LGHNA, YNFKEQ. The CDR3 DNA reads TGTGCCAGCAGCCAAGCAAGCGGGGATGCCTACGAGCAGTACTTC. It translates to CASSQASGDAYEQYF.

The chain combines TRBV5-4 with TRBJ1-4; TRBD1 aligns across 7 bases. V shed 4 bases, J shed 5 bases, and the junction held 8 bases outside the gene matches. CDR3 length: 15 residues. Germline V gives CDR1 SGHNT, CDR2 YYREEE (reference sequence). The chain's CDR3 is CASSNNRGSNEKLFF. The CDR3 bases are TGTGCCAGCAGCAATAACAGGGGTTCGAATGAAAAACTGTTTTTT. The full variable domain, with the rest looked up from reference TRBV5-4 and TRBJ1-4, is ETGVTQSPTHLIKTRGQQVTLRCSSQSGHNTVSWYQQALGQGPQFIFQYYREEENGRGNFPPRFSGLQFPNYSSELNVNALELDDSALYLCASSNNRGSNEKLFFGSGTQLSVL.

The CDR3 here is CASSPRGYSNQPQHF. CDR3 DNA: TGTGCCAGCAGCCCGCGGGGGTATAGCAATCAGCCCCAGCATTTT. The V gene is TRBV9, the J gene TRBJ1-5; a possible D gene is TRBD1 (5 bases). Trimming pared 4 bases from V and 0 bases from J, leaving 11 bases between. Germline assignment: CDR1 SGDLS and CDR2 YYNGEE. This CDR3 comprises 15 residues.

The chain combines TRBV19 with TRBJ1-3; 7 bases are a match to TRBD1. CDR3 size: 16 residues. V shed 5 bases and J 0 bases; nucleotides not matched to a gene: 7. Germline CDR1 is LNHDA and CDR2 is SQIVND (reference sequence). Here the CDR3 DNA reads TGTGCCAGTAGTTCCGGGACAGCCGCCTCTGGAAACACCATATATTTT. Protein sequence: CASSSGTAASGNTIYF.

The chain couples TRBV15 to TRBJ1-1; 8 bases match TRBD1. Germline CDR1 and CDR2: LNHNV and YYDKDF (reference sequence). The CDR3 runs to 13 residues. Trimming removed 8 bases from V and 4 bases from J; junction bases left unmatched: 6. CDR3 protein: CATGPGGVTEAFF. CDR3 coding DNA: TGTGCCACCGGCCCAGGGGGCGTCACTGAAGCTTTCTTT.

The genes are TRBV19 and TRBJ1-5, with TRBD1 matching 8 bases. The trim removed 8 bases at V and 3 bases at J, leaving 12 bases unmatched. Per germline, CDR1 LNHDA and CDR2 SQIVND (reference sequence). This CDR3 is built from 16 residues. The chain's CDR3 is CASLPRQGFVNQPQHF. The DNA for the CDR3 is TGTGCCAGTCTCCCGAGACAGGGGTTCGTCAATCAGCCCCAGCATTTT.

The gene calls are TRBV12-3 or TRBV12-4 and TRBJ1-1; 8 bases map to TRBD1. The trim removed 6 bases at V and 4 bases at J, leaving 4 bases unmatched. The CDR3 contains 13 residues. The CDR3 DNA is TGTGCCAGCAGCAGACAGGGGAGCACTGAAGCTTTCTTT. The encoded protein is CASSRQGSTEAFF.

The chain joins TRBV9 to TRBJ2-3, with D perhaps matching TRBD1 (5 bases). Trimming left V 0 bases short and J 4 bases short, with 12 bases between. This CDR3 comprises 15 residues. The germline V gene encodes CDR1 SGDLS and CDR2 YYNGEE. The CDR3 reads CASSVATGQADTQYF. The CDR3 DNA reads TGTGCCAGCAGCGTAGCTACAGGTCAGGCAGATACGCAGTATTTT.

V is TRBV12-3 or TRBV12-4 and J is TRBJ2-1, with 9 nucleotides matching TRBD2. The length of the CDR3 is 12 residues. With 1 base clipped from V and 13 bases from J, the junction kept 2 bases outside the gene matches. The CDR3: CASSLGLADQFF. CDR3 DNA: TGTGCCAGCAGTTTAGGACTAGCGGATCAGTTCTTC.

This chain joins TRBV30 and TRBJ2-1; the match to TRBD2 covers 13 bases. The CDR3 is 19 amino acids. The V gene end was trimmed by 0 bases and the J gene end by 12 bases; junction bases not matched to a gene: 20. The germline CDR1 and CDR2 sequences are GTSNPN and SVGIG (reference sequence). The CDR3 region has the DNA TGTGCCTGGAGTGTAGCCCGGACTAGCGGGAGTACTCATGTGGTGAGGCAGTTCTTC. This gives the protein CAWSVARTSGSTHVVRQFF.

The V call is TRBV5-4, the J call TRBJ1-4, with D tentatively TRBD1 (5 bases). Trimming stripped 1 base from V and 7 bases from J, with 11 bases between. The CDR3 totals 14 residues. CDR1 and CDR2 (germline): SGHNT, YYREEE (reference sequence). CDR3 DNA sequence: TGTGCCAGCAGCTTGATGGGGGGTGGTGAAAAACTGTTTTTT. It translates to CASSLMGGGEKLFF.

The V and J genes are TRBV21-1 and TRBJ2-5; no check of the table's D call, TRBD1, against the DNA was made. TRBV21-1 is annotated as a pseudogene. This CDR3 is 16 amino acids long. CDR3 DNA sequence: TGTGCCAGCAGCTCTTTTGAGAGACAGGGTTGGCAGACCCAGTACTTC. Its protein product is CASSSFERQGWQTQYF.

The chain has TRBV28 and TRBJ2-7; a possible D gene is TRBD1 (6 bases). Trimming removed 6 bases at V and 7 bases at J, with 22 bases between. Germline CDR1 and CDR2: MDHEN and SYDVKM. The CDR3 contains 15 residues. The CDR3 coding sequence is TGTGCCAGCAGCCCCCACGGTACAGGGCTTAAAGAGCAGTACTTC. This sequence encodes CASSPHGTGLKEQYF.

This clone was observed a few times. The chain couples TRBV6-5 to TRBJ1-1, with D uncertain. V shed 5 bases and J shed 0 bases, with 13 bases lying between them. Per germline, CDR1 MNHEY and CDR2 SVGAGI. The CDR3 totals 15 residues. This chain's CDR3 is CASSPVLRMNTEAFF. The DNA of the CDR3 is TGTGCCAGCAGTCCAGTACTAAGGATGAACACTGAAGCTTTCTTT.

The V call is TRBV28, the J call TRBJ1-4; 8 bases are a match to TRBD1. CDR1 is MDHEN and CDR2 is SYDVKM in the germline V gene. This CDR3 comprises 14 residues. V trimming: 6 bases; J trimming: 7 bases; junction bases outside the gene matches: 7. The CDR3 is CASRDAGTGEKLFF. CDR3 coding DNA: TGTGCCAGCAGAGACGCCGGGACAGGTGAAAAACTGTTTTTT.

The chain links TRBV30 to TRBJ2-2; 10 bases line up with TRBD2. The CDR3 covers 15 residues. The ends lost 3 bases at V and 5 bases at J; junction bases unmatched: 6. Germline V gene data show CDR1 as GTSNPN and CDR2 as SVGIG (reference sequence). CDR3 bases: TGTGCCTGGAGGCGAGCGGGAGGGGGGACCGGGGAGCTGTTTTTT. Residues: CAWRRAGGGTGELFF.

Here the CDR3 DNA reads TGTGCCAGCAGTACTGGACTAGCGGGAGGAGAGACCCAGTACTTC. Translation: CASSTGLAGGETQYF. V usage is TRBV28 and J usage is TRBJ2-5; the match to TRBD2 covers 14 bases. Trimming removed 5 bases from V and 4 bases from J; junction bases left unmatched: 3. This CDR3 is 15 amino acids long. CDR1 and CDR2 (germline): MDHEN, SYDVKM.